A selection of T cell receptor beta chains follows, all from one sample in a study of T-cell memory formation after mild COVID-19. TCRdb re-called the 5' RACE reads with MiXCR, one entry per CDR3 protein. The sample comprises roughly 350,000 distinct CDR3 sequences, under 25% of which are singletons, and under 15% rests with the top ten. Source material: PBMCs or a T cell subset sorted from them (not recorded which). Receptors originate from an adult woman who had mild COVID-19 (a few samples of this study predate the infection). Cell type and time point are not known. CDR3s include the opening cysteine and the closing phenylalanine or tryptophan. The D gene is left open where the match is weak. Clone size is stated in some rows and not others, as once, few, many or a class when expanded.

.	TRBJ1-1	TRBV11-2	16	.	CASSANRGQPNTEAFF	TGTGCCAGCAGCGCGAACCGCGGACAGCCGAACACTGAAGCTTTCTTT
TRBD1	TRBJ1-1	TRBV6-6	18	once	CASSKGANPGQLNTEAFF	TGTGCCAGCAGCAAAGGGGCCAACCCGGGACAGCTGAACACTGAAGCTTTCTTT
.	TRBJ2-4	TRBV7-2	12	.	CASSFVKNIQYF	TGTGCCAGCAGTTTTGTCAAAAACATTCAGTACTTC
.	TRBJ2-7	TRBV7-2	15	many	CASSLAGLQAYEQYF	TGTGCCAGCAGCTTAGCGGGACTCCAGGCCTACGAGCAGTACTTC
.	TRBJ2-3	TRBV2	16	few	CASSPPPGSGTDTQYF	TGTGCCAGCAGTCCCCCCCCGGGAAGCGGCACAGATACGCAGTATTTT
TRBD1	TRBJ2-5	TRBV20-1	14	.	CSAADRVRKETQYF	TGCAGTGCGGCAGACAGGGTCCGAAAAGAGACCCAGTACTTC
.	TRBJ1-5	TRBV4-1	13	.	CASSQHPNQPQHF	TGCGCCAGCAGCCAACATCCCAATCAGCCCCAGCATTTT
TRBD1	TRBJ2-7	TRBV12-3/TRBV12-4	15	many	CASSETGGVSGEQYF	TGTGCCAGCAGTGAGACAGGGGGCGTCTCTGGCGAGCAGTACTTC
TRBD1	TRBJ2-2	TRBV7-2	15	.	CASTNRQGYTGELFF	TGTGCCAGCACCAACCGACAGGGGTACACCGGGGAGCTGTTTTTT
TRBD2	TRBJ2-7	TRBV29-1	15	.	CSVGGPGGGRYEQYF	TGCAGCGTTGGGGGACCCGGGGGGGGCCGCTACGAGCAGTACTTC
TRBD1	TRBJ1-4	TRBV11-3	16	.	CASSSRGEATNEKLFF	TGTGCCAGCAGCTCCAGGGGGGAGGCAACTAATGAAAAACTGTTTTTT
TRBD2	TRBJ2-3	TRBV9	15	.	CASSVSEGGTDTQYF	TGTGCCAGCAGCGTTAGCGAGGGAGGGACCGATACGCAGTATTTT
.	TRBJ1-1	TRBV7-9	13	few	CASSQGGWAEAFF	TGTGCCAGCAGTCAAGGGGGATGGGCTGAAGCTTTCTTT
TRBD2	TRBJ2-1	TRBV15	15	few	CATSPGTSGRNEQFF	TGTGCCACCAGCCCAGGGACTAGCGGGAGGAATGAGCAGTTCTTC
.	TRBJ1-5	TRBV19	16	.	CATSVILSSHNQPQHF	TGTGCCACCTCGGTCATTTTGAGCTCCCACAATCAGCCCCAGCATTTT
.	TRBJ2-7	TRBV2	14	.	CASVGSVSSYEQYF	TGTGCCAGCGTAGGGTCTGTAAGCTCCTACGAGCAGTACTTC
TRBD1	TRBJ2-7	TRBV7-7	15	.	CASSLGNQGAGEQYF	TGTGCCAGCAGCTTAGGCAACCAGGGGGCGGGCGAGCAGTACTTC
.	TRBJ2-7	TRBV19	11	.	CASSMGYEQYF	TGTGCCAGTAGTATGGGCTACGAGCAGTACTTC
TRBD2	TRBJ2-2	TRBV5-4	17	many	CASSLGGLGLNTGELFF	TGTGCCAGCAGCTTGGGGGGACTAGGGCTAAACACCGGGGAGCTGTTTTTT
.	TRBJ2-1	TRBV4-2	17	once	CASSQDTTSSSLNEQFF	TGTGCCAGCAGCCAGGACACCACTAGCAGCTCCCTCAATGAGCAGTTCTTC
.	TRBJ2-7	TRBV20-1	11	few	CSAGDFYEQYF	TGCAGTGCTGGGGATTTTTACGAGCAGTACTTC
TRBD1	TRBJ2-1	TRBV4-3	16	few	CASSQFTGVSYNEQFF	TGCGCCAGCAGCCAGTTTACAGGGGTATCCTACAATGAGCAGTTCTTC
.	TRBJ1-2	TRBV12-3/TRBV12-4	12	.	CASSLNPYGYTF	TGTGCCAGCAGCCTCAACCCCTATGGCTACACCTTC
TRBD1	TRBJ2-2	TRBV4-2	17	.	CASSQDGGQLSPGELFF	TGTGCCAGCAGCCAAGATGGGGGACAGCTCAGTCCCGGGGAGCTGTTTTTT
.	TRBJ1-2	TRBV6-5	15	.	CASSYSRQSANGYTF	TGTGCCAGCAGTTACTCGAGGCAAAGTGCTAATGGCTACACCTTC
TRBD1	TRBJ2-2	TRBV30	15	.	CAWSRQGADTGELFF	TGTGCCTGGAGTAGACAGGGGGCGGACACCGGGGAGCTGTTTTTT
.	TRBJ2-1	TRBV7-2	17	.	CASSSVIGGVTYNEQFF	TGTGCCAGCAGCTCAGTAATCGGAGGTGTAACCTACAATGAGCAGTTCTTC
.	TRBJ2-1	TRBV6-2/TRBV6-3	14	many	CASSWVGRYNEQFF	TGTGCCAGCAGTTGGGTGGGAAGGTACAATGAGCAGTTCTTC
.	TRBJ2-5	TRBV6-5	17	.	CASSSNPGPTRKETQYF	TGTGCCAGCAGTTCGAACCCGGGTCCCACTCGGAAAGAGACCCAGTACTTC
.	TRBJ2-5	TRBV12-3/TRBV12-4	15	.	CASSLWDPRAETQYF	TGTGCCAGCAGTTTATGGGACCCCCGAGCGGAGACCCAGTACTTC
.	TRBJ2-5	TRBV4-3	15	.	CASSQDRTTVETQYF	TGCGCCAGCAGCCAAGATAGGACCACGGTGGAGACCCAGTACTTC
.	TRBJ1-3	TRBV7-3	14	.	CASSLDHSGNTIYF	TGTGCCAGCAGCTTAGATCACTCTGGAAACACCATATATTTT
.	TRBJ2-1	TRBV5-1	15	few	CASSLQISSYNEQFF	TGCGCCAGCAGCTTACAGATCAGCTCCTACAATGAGCAGTTCTTC
.	TRBJ1-1	TRBV18	14	.	CASSPIFMNTEAFF	TGTGCCAGCTCACCTATCTTTATGAACACTGAAGCTTTCTTT
TRBD2	TRBJ2-3	TRBV15	17	.	CATSRDSLAGYTDTQYF	TGTGCCACCAGCAGAGATTCACTAGCGGGATACACAGATACGCAGTATTTT
.	TRBJ1-5	TRBV7-9	15	few	CASSKQGAGHQPQHF	TGTGCCAGCAGCAAACAGGGAGCCGGTCATCAGCCCCAGCATTTT
TRBD2	TRBJ2-7	TRBV7-9	15	few	CASSPLAGGPHGQYF	TGTGCCAGCAGCCCTTTAGCGGGAGGGCCTCACGGGCAGTACTTC
.	TRBJ1-6	TRBV11-2	16	.	CASSEPASSYNSPLHF	TGTGCCAGCAGCGAACCAGCAAGCTCCTATAATTCACCCCTCCACTTT
TRBD1	TRBJ2-7	TRBV5-1	15	many	CASSARTGYKDEQYF	TGCGCCAGCAGCGCCCGGACAGGGTATAAAGACGAGCAGTACTTC
.	TRBJ2-7	TRBV4-2	16	.	CASSQDLGAVSYEQYF	TGTGCCAGCAGCCAAGATCTCGGAGCGGTCTCCTACGAGCAGTACTTC
.	TRBJ2-3	TRBV5-1	13	few	CASSPRDNGPQYF	TGCGCCAGCAGCCCGAGGGACAACGGTCCCCAGTATTTT
.	TRBJ2-2	TRBV5-6	15	few	CASSLALQATGELFF	TGTGCCAGCAGCCTCGCACTGCAAGCCACCGGGGAGCTGTTTTTT
.	TRBJ1-1	TRBV4-2	11	few	CASSRGSEAFF	TGTGCCAGCAGCCGGGGTTCTGAAGCTTTCTTT
TRBD2	TRBJ2-1	TRBV19	16	.	CASSIHLAGYYNEQFF	TGTGCCAGTAGCATACATCTAGCGGGGTACTACAATGAGCAGTTCTTC
.	TRBJ2-1	TRBV10-2	13	few	CASNPRGGNEQFF	TGCGCCAGCAACCCGAGGGGTGGCAATGAGCAGTTCTTC
.	TRBJ1-1	TRBV12-3/TRBV12-4	15	few	CASSSPRDMNTEAFF	TGTGCCAGCAGTTCACCCAGGGACATGAACACTGAAGCTTTCTTT
.	TRBJ1-1	TRBV7-8	13	few	CASSFPSDTEAFF	TGTGCCAGCAGCTTTCCTTCGGACACTGAAGCTTTCTTT
TRBD1	TRBJ2-1	TRBV5-1	14	.	CASSPGQGVSEQFF	TGCGCCAGCAGCCCGGGACAGGGGGTCAGTGAGCAGTTCTTC
.	TRBJ2-2	TRBV19	15	few	CASSIAWVSTGELFF	TGTGCCAGTAGTATAGCGTGGGTTTCGACCGGGGAGCTGTTTTTT
.	TRBJ2-7	TRBV6-5	13	many	CASSSPATYEQYF	TGTGCCAGCAGTTCACCCGCAACCTACGAGCAGTACTTC
.	TRBJ2-7	TRBV4-3	15	few	CASSQESTGRYEQYF	TGCGCCAGCAGCCAAGAAAGTACAGGGCGCTACGAGCAGTACTTC
TRBD1	TRBJ1-2	TRBV12-3/TRBV12-4	15	.	CASNDIGQGLYGYTF	TGTGCCAGCAACGACATCGGACAGGGACTCTATGGCTACACCTTC
.	TRBJ2-1	TRBV10-3	15	few	CAISESSRSPNEQFF	TGTGCCATCAGTGAGTCAAGTAGGTCACCCAATGAGCAGTTCTTC